The 15 T cell receptor beta chains below come from one sample, sequenced in a study of T cells after yellow fever vaccination (dated by TCRdb to between 2018 and 2021). The label giving this sample's treatment or condition can be read as: live attenuated yellow fever vaccine strain. Library prep was done by 5' RACE. The instrument given in TCRdb is Illumina HiSeq 2500. TCRdb took the public reads, trimmed them with fastp at Q25, ran MiXCR for clone calling and kept in-frame beta chains. Under each unique CDR3 protein, matching rows form one entry showing the most common genes and DNA. This sample is represented by a few hundred thousand distinct CDR3 sequences; around 6.8% of them were singletons. The leading ten clones occupy 15% to 20% of the sample. The specimen comprised PBMCs, sampled approximately 40 days after the first yellow fever vaccination. These receptor sequences come from a man in his late teens or twenties who received the YFV17D yellow fever vaccine.

The sample holds many counts of this clonotype. This chain connects TRBV7-2 to TRBJ2-5; 9 positions agree with TRBD2. V shed 0 bases and J 4 bases; nucleotides not matched to a gene: 12. The CDR3 has 18 residues. Germline V gene lookup returns CDR1 SGHTA and CDR2 FQGNSA. The CDR3 here is CASSLALTRGGGGETQYF. Here the CDR3 DNA reads TGTGCCAGCAGCTTAGCGCTAACGCGGGGGGGAGGAGGAGAGACCCAGTACTTC.

This clonotype appeared a few times. This rearrangement joins TRBV6-1 to TRBJ2-3; 8 nucleotides match TRBD2. CDR1 is MNHNS, CDR2 SASEGT, per germline. This CDR3 contains 15 residues. V lost 8 bases, J lost 3 bases, and 10 bases stayed unmatched. The CDR3 here is CASGPGGAFTDTQYF. For the CDR3, the DNA is TGTGCCAGCGGGCCCGGGGGGGCATTTACAGATACGCAGTATTTT.

This clonotype appeared a few times. The rearrangement joins TRBV12-3 or TRBV12-4 to TRBJ1-3; no reliable D call. This CDR3 is built from 15 residues. V dropped 2 bases and J dropped 0 bases, with 8 bases sitting between them. DNA for the CDR3: TGTGCCAGCAGTTTACGGCTCAGCTCTGGAAACACCATATATTTT. This codes for CASSLRLSSGNTIYF.

This clonotype was detected ten times or more. V is TRBV4-1 and J is TRBJ2-3, with D unresolved. V dropped 1 base and J dropped 0 bases, with 5 bases sitting between them. Germline CDR1 reads MGHRA; CDR2 reads YSYEKL. The CDR3 covers 14 residues. CDR3 nucleotide sequence: TGCGCCAGCAGCCAAGGCCATAGCACAGATACGCAGTATTTT. Protein sequence: CASSQGHSTDTQYF.

The sample holds many counts of this clonotype. This rearrangement joins TRBV7-2 to TRBJ2-3, with 9 bases aligning to TRBD1. V shed 2 bases, J shed 4 bases, and the junction held 4 bases outside the gene matches. The CDR3 is made up of 15 amino acids. Germline lookup yields CDR1 SGHTA and CDR2 FQGNSA. The CDR3 sequence is CASSLWGTGPDTQYF. As DNA, the CDR3 is TGTGCCAGCAGCTTATGGGGGACAGGGCCAGATACGCAGTATTTT.

This clonotype was seen many times. This chain joins TRBV6-5 and TRBJ2-7; the D call may be TRBD1 or TRBD2 (6 bases each). CDR3 length: 16 amino acids. Trimming took 8 bases from V and 2 from J, leaving 22 bases between them. The germline gives CDR1 MNHEY, CDR2 SVGAGI. CDR3 sequence (DNA): TGTGCCAGCGGCCGGTTAATATGGGGGGCCCCCTACGAGCAGTACTTC. This gives the protein CASGRLIWGAPYEQYF.

This clonotype was counted ten times or more. This sequence joins TRBV20-1 and TRBJ2-2; D may be TRBD1 (6 bases). Looked up from germline, CDR1 is DFQATT and CDR2 is SNEGSKA (reference sequence). Trimming cost V 0 bases and J 2 bases, with 13 bases left between them. The CDR3 runs to 16 residues. The CDR3 here is CSARDLGQPNTGELFF. DNA of the CDR3: TGCAGTGCTAGAGATCTCGGACAGCCAAACACCGGGGAGCTGTTTTTT.

The DNA for the CDR3 is TGCAGTGCTCAGAGGAGGGCCAGGGGGCAGGGCTACACCTTC. Amino acid sequence: CSAQRRARGQGYTF. The V gene is TRBV20-1, the J gene TRBJ1-2; 8 bases are shared with TRBD1. The trim removed 5 bases at V and 8 bases at J, leaving 13 bases unmatched. The germline V gene has CDR1 DFQATT and CDR2 SNEGSKA (reference sequence). This CDR3 contains 14 residues.

This clonotype was counted between two and nine times. The chain combines TRBV4-3 with TRBJ2-3; tentative D call: TRBD2 (6 bases). Germline loops: CDR1 LGHNA, CDR2 YSLEER. The CDR3 runs 16 residues. With 4 bases removed from V and 4 bases from J, the gap between germline ends came to 18 bases. In nucleotides, the CDR3 is TGCGCCAGCAGCCCTAGTACGGGGGTTGGGTCAGATACGCAGTATTTT. Translating gives CASSPSTGVGSDTQYF.

The chain couples TRBV6-1 to TRBJ2-3; 12 nucleotides align to TRBD2. Germline CDR1 MNHNS, CDR2 SASEGT. The junction had 6 bases not matched to a gene; V was cut back by 6 bases and J by 2 bases. The CDR3 has 16 amino acids. CDR3 residues: CASRATSGGLTDTQYF. The CDR3 bases are TGTGCCAGCAGGGCGACTAGCGGGGGACTCACAGATACGCAGTATTTT.

The table lists this clonotype with a few counts. V and J are TRBV4-1 and TRBJ2-5; the D gene is possibly TRBD2 (7 bases). The germline gives CDR1 MGHRA, CDR2 YSYEKL. This CDR3 comprises 17 residues. Trimming shortened V by 5 bases and J by 1 base, and 20 bases separated the two germline ends. The CDR3 DNA sequence: TGCGCCAGCAGCGCCTTCCGGGGGGCAGCAAGCCAAGAGACCCAGTACTTC. Protein product: CASSAFRGAASQETQYF.

This chain connects TRBV12-3 or TRBV12-4 to TRBJ2-7; 9 bases match TRBD1. J gave up 5 bases and V 6 bases, and 11 bases lay outside the gene matches. The CDR3 is 15 amino acids. The CDR3 protein is CASSLNRDRDHEQYF. The DNA of the CDR3 is TGTGCCAGCAGCCTAAACCGGGACAGGGACCACGAGCAGTACTTC.

Only one count was recorded for this clonotype. The junction departs from the called germline gene at one end, perhaps through a read error. V is TRBV5-1 and J is TRBJ2-3; 9 bases are shared with TRBD1. Germline CDR1 reads SGHRS; CDR2 reads YFSETQ. The CDR3 extends over 16 amino acids. The DNA for the CDR3 is TGCGCCAGCAGCAGGGGACAGGGCATCCGCACATATACGCAGTATTTT. Amino acid sequence: CASSRGQGIRTYTQYF.

In its sample, this clonotype was seen a few times. The chain has TRBV15 and TRBJ2-1, with TRBD2 matching over 8 bases. This CDR3 is built from 15 residues. Trimming at V came to 1 base and at J to 5 bases, leaving 4 bases not matched to a gene. From germline, CDR1 is LNHNV and CDR2 YYDKDF (reference sequence). The CDR3 nucleotides read TGTGCCACCAGCAGAGGCGGGGGGACCCACAATGAGCAGTTCTTC. The encoded protein is CATSRGGGTHNEQFF.

This clonotype came up a few times. This chain links TRBV5-4 with TRBJ2-5; either TRBD1 or TRBD2 may supply D (6 bases each). Trimming took off 4 bases at V and 5 bases at J, with 18 bases between the two ends. This CDR3 region has 15 residues. From germline, CDR1 is SGHNT and CDR2 YYREEE (reference sequence). CDR3 nucleotides: TGTGCCAGCAGCCCCAGTAAGGGGGGCTGGGAGACCCAGTACTTC. Translating gives CASSPSKGGWETQYF.